What follows are 9 T cell receptor beta chains derived from one specimen sequenced in a study of T cells in Graves' hyperthyroidism and ophthalmopathy. Regions amplified from RNA transcripts were the TCR beta CDR3 regions. Initially, a first-round RT-PCR of the TCR CDR3 employed the HTBI primer set. TCRdb reanalysed the multiplex PCR reads using MiXCR and keeps one entry per CDR3 protein. The sample lists around 520,000 distinct CDR3 sequences, around 15% seen once, with over 11% in the top ten. The sample consisted of blood. Source of these receptors: a woman aged 35 to 49 with Graves' hyperthyroidism.

This clonotype was recorded many times. CDR3 region: CSARGPENYGYTF. The DNA of the CDR3 is TGCAGTGCTAGAGGACCTGAAAACTATGGCTACACCTTC. The genes are TRBV20-1 and TRBJ1-2; D is undetermined. This CDR3 has 13 residues. Germline V gives CDR1 DFQATT, CDR2 SNEGSKA (reference sequence). Trimming cost V 1 base and J 2 bases, with 8 bases left between them.

This clonotype was found many times. The chain recombines TRBV20-1 with TRBJ2-2; unclear D gene. The CDR3 sequence is 15 residues long. Trimming took 3 bases from V and 8 from J, leaving 19 bases between them. Germline CDR1 DFQATT, CDR2 SNEGSKA (reference sequence). Here the CDR3 DNA reads TGCAGTGCTAGCGTCGGGTGGGCCATTTCGGGGGAGCTGTTTTTT. Its translation: CSASVGWAISGELFF.

This clonotype occurred many times. The chain links TRBV13 to TRBJ2-5, with 11 bases identical to TRBD2. From germline, CDR1 is PRHDT and CDR2 FYEKMQ (reference sequence). V lost 5 bases and J lost 5; bases outside the gene matches: 10. This CDR3 has 16 residues. CDR3 region: CASSPNRASGRETQYF. The CDR3 nucleotides read TGTGCCAGCAGCCCCAACCGGGCTAGCGGGAGGGAGACCCAGTACTTC.

The V gene is TRBV13, the J gene TRBJ1-3, with unresolved D. The CDR3 has 12 residues. With 7 bases removed from V and 2 bases from J, the gap between germline ends came to 6 bases. Per the germline V gene, CDR1 is PRHDT and CDR2 is FYEKMQ (reference sequence). The CDR3 nucleotides are TGTGCCAGCACTGGCCCTGGAAACACCATATATTTT. It is translated as CASTGPGNTIYF. The full variable domain, with the rest looked up from reference TRBV13 and TRBJ1-3, is AAGVIQSPRHLIKEKRETATLKCYPIPRHDTVYWYQQGPGQDPQFLISFYEKMQSDKGSIPDRFSAQQFSDYHSELNMSSLELGDSALYFCASTGPGNTIYFGEGSWLTVV.

This chain uses TRBV6-1 with TRBJ2-2; 8 nucleotides agree with TRBD2. Looked up from germline, CDR1 is MNHNS and CDR2 is SASEGT. V was clipped by 7 bases and J by 0 bases; unmatched bases: 13. The CDR3 consists of 18 residues. CDR3 in DNA: TGTGCCAGCAAGAAGCTACCGGGGGGGGGGGCGAACACCGGGGAGCTGTTTTTT. Protein: CASKKLPGGGANTGELFF.

This clonotype came up a few times. This chain links TRBV6-5 with TRBJ2-1; no clear D. V shed 2 bases and J shed 8 bases, with 7 bases lying between them. The CDR3 is 12 residues long. CDR1 and CDR2 (germline): MNHEY, SVGAGI. CDR3 residues: CASSYGNYEQFF. For the CDR3, the DNA is TGTGCCAGCAGTTACGGCAATTATGAGCAGTTCTTC.

In this sample, this clonotype turned up many times. This chain links TRBV20-1 with TRBJ2-1; TRBD2 aligns across 7 bases. The CDR3 runs 15 residues. CDR1 is DFQATT and CDR2 is SNEGSKA in the germline V gene (reference sequence). V lost 6 bases, J lost 8 bases, and 16 bases stayed unmatched. Here the CDR3 reads CSAIPRFGGSYEQFF. The CDR3, as DNA: TGCAGTGCCATACCCCGTTTCGGCGGGAGCTATGAGCAGTTCTTC.

This clonotype was found many times. The V and J genes are TRBV12-3 or TRBV12-4 and TRBJ2-2; 8 positions agree with TRBD1. CDR3 length: 15 amino acids. With V trimmed by 0 bases and J by 4 bases, 1 base remained unmatched. CDR3 sequence (DNA): TGTGCCAGCAGTTTAGCTACAGGGGGCACCGGGGAGCTGTTTTTT. Its translation: CASSLATGGTGELFF.

This clonotype was counted only a few times. The chain carries TRBV4-1 and TRBJ2-7; the D is unclear. V lost 4 bases to trimming and J lost 6 bases, with 13 bases between them. This CDR3 is built from 13 residues. Germline V gives CDR1 MGHRA, CDR2 YSYEKL. The CDR3 here is CASSLTIIGEQYF. CDR3 DNA sequence: TGCGCCAGCAGCCTCACGATCATAGGCGAGCAGTACTTC.